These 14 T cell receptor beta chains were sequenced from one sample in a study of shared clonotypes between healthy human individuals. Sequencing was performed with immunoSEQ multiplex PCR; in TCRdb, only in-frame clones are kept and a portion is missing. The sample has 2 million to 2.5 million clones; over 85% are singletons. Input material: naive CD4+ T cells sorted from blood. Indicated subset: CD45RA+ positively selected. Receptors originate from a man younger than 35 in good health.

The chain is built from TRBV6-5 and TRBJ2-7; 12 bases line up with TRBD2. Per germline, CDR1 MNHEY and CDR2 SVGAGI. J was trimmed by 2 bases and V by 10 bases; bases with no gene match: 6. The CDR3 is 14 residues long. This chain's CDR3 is CATCGLAGTYEQYF. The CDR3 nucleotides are TGTGCCACCTGCGGACTAGCGGGAACCTACGAGCAGTACTTC.

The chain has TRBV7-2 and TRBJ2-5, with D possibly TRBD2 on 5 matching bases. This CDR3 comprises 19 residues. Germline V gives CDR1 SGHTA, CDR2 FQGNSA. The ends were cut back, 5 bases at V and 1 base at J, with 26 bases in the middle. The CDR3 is CASSPPRVGNALPQETQYF. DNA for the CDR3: TGTGCCAGCAGCCCTCCAAGGGTCGGGAACGCACTTCCCCAAGAGACCCAGTACTTC.

This CDR3 reads CASSTTTGLNYGYTF. CDR3 nucleotides: TGTGCCAGCAGCACTACGACAGGTTTAAACTATGGCTACACCTTC. The V and J genes are TRBV5-4 and TRBJ1-2, with TRBD1 as a possible D gene (6 bases). CDR1 and CDR2 from the germline V gene are SGHNT and YYREEE (reference sequence). Between the trimmed V and J ends, which lost 4 bases and 2 bases, there was a span of 15 bases. The CDR3 is 15 residues long.

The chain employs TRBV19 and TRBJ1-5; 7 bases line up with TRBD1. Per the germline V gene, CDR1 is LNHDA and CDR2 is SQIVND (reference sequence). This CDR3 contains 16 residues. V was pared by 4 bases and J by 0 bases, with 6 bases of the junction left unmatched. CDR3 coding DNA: TGTGCCAGTAGTAACACAGGGGTGGATAGCAATCAGCCCCAGCATTTT. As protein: CASSNTGVDSNQPQHF.

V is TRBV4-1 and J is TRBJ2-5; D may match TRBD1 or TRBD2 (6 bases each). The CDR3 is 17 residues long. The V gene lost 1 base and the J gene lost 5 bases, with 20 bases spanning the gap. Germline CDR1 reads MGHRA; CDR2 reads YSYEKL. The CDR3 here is CASSQGGAQAVGETQYF. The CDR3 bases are TGCGCCAGCAGCCAAGGGGGGGCCCAGGCAGTCGGTGAGACCCAGTACTTC.

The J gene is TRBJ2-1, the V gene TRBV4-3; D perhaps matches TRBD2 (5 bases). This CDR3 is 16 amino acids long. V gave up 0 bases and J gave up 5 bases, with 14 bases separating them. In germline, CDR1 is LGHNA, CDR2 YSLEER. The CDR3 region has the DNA TGCGCCAGCAGCCAAGATTTGAGCGGAGGACACAATGAGCAGTTCTTC. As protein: CASSQDLSGGHNEQFF.

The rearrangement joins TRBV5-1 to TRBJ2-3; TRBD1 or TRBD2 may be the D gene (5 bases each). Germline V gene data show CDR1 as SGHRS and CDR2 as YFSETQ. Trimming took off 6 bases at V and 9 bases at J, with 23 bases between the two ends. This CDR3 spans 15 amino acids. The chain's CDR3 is CASTLSGEVRGTQYF. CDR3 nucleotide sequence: TGCGCCAGCACTCTCTCCGGCGAAGTTCGGGGCACGCAGTATTTT.

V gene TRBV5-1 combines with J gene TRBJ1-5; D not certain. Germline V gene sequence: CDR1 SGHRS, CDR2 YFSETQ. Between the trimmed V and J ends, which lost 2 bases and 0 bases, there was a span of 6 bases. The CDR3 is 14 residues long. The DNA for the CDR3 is TGCGCCAGCAGCTTAGAGAATAGCAATCAGCCCCAGCATTTT. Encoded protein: CASSLENSNQPQHF.

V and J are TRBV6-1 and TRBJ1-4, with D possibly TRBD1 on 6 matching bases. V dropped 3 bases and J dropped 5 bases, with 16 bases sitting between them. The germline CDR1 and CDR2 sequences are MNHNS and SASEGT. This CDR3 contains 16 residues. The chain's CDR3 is CASSEGTGTRNEKLFF. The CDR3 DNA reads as TGTGCCAGCAGTGAGGGAACCGGGACAAGGAATGAAAAACTGTTTTTT.

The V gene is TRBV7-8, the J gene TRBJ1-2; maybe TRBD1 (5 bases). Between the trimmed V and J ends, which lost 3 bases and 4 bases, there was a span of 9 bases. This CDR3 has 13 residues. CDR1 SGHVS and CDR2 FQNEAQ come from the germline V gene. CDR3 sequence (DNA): TGTGCCAGCAGCTTCCTTGACAGCTATGGCTACACCTTC. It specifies CASSFLDSYGYTF.

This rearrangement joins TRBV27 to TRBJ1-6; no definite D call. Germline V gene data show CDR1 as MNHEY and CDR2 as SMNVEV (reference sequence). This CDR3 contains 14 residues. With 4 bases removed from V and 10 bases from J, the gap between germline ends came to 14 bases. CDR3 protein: CASSYWHSGSPLHF. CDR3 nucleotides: TGTGCCAGCAGTTATTGGCATAGCGGCTCACCCCTCCACTTT.

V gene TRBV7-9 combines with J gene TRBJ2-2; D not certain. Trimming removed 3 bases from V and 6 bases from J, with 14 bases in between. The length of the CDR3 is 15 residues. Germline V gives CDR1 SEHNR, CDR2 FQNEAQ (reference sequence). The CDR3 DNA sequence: TGTGCCAGCAGCTTGGTGGGTCGGTATTCCGGGGAGCTGTTTTTT. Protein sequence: CASSLVGRYSGELFF.

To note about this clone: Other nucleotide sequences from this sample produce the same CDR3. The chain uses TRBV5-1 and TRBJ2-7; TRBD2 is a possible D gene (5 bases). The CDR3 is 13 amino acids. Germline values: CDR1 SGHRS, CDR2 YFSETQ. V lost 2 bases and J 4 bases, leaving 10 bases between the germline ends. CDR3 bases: TGCGCCAGCAGCTTCCCCCGGGGTTACGAGCAGTACTTC. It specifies CASSFPRGYEQYF. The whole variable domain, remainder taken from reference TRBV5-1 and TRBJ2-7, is KAGVTQTPRYLIKTRGQQVTLSCSPISGHRSVSWYQQTPGQGLQFLFEYFSETQRNKGNFPGRFSGRQFSNSRSEMNVSTLELGDSALYLCASSFPRGYEQYFGPGTRLTVT.

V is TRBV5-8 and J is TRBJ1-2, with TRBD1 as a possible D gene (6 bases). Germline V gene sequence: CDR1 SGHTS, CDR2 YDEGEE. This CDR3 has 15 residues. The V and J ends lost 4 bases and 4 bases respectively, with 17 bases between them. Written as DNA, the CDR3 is TGTGCCAGCAGCGGGGACGAGGGGGAGAGCTATGGCTACACCTTC. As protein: CASSGDEGESYGYTF.